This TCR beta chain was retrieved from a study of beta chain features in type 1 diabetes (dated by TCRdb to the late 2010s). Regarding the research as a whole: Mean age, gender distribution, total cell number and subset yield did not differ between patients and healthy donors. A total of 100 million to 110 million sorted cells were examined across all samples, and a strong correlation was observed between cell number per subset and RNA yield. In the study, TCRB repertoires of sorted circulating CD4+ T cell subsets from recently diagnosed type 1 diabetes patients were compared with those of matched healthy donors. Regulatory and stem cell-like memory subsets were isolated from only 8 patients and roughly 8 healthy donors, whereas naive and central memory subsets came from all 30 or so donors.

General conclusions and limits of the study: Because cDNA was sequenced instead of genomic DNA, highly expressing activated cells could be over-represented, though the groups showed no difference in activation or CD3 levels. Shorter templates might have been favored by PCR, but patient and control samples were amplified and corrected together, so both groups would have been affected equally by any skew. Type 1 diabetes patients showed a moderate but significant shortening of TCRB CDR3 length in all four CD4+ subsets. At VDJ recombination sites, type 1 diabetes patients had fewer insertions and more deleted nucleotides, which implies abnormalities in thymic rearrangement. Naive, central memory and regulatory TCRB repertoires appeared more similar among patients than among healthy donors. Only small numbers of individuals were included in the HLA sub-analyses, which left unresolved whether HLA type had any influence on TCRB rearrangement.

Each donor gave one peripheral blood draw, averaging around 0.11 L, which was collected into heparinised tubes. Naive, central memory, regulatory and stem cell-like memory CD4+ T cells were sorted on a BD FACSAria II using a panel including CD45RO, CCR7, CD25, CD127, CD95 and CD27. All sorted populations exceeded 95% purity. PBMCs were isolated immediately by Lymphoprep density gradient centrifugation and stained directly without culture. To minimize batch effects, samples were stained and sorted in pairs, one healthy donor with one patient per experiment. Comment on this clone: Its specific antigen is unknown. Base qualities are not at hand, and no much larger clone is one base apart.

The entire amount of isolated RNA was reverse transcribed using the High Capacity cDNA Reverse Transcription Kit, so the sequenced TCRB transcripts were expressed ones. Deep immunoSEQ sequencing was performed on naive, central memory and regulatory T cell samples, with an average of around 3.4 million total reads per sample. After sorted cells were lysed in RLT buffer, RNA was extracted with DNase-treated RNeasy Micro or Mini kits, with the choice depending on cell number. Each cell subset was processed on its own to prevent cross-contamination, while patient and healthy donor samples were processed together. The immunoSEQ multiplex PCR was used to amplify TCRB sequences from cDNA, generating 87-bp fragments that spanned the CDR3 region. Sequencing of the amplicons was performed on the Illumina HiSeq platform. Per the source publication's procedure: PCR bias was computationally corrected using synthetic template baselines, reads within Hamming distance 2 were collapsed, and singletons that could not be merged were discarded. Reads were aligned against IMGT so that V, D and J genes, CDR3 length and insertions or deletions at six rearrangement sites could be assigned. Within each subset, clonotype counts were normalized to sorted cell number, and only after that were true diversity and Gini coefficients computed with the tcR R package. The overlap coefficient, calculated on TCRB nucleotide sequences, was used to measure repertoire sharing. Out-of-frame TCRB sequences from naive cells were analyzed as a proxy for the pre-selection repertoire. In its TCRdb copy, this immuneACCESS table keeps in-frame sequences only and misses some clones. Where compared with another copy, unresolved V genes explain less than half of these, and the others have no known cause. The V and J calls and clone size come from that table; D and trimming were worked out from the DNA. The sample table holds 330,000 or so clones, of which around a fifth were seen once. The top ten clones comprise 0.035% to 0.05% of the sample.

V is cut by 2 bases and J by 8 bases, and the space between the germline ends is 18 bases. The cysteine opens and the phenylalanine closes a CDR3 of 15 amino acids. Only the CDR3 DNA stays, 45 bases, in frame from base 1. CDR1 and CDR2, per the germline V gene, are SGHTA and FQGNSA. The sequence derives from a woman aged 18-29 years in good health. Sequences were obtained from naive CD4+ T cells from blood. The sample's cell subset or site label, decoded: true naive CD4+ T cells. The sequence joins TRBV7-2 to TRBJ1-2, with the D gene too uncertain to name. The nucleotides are TGTGCCAGCAGCTTAATCGGTGCAGGACTGGGGGGCTACACCTTC. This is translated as CASSLIGAGLGGYTF.